This section outlines one TCR beta chain sequence together with its context. How the authors handled the data: From reference gene primer amplification, estimates of nucleated cell counts were derived. Profiled with immunoSEQ multiplex PCR; TCRdb holds only in-frame clones, not every one. The V and J calls and the clone size are those of that table, but D and trimming were determined from the DNA. The table lists fewer than 350,000 clones, roughly nine tenths of them singletons. Germline CDR1 KGHSH, CDR2 LQKENI. The V segment lost 3 bases and the J segment 3 bases; nucleotides outside the gene matches: 4. The CDR3 has 14 residues. The sample originates from a study of blood T cell repertoires in COVID-19. Study at large: Acute and convalescent COVID-19 specimens originated in the United States, Italy and Spain. PBMCs, B-cell-depleted T cells, or T cells provided the cDNA or gDNA that made up the material.

The rearrangement links TRBV18 to TRBJ2-7, with 8 bases aligning to TRBD1. This sequence was found in a woman aged 55-69 years with COVID-19, enrolled during active disease. Sequenced material: peripheral blood. The DNA of the CDR3 is TGTGCCAGCTCACCCAACACAGGGGGCTACGAGCAGTACTTC. Amino acid sequence: CASSPNTGGYEQYF.